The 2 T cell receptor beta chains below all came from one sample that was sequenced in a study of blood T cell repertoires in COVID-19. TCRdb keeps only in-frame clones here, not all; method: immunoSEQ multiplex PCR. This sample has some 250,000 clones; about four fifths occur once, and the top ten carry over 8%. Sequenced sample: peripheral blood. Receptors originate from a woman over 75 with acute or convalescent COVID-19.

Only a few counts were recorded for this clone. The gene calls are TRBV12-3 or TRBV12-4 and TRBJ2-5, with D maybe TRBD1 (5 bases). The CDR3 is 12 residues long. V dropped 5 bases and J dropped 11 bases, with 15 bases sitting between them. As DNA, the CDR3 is TGTGCCAGCAGTGAAGTCTCCAGGGCTCAGTACTTC. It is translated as CASSEVSRAQYF.

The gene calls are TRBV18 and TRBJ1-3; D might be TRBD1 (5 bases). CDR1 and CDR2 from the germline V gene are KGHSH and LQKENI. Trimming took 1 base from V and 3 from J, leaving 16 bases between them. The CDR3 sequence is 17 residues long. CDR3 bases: TGTGCCAGCTCACCACTCGTCAGGGAGGCCCTTGGAAACACCATATATTTT. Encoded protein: CASSPLVREALGNTIYF.